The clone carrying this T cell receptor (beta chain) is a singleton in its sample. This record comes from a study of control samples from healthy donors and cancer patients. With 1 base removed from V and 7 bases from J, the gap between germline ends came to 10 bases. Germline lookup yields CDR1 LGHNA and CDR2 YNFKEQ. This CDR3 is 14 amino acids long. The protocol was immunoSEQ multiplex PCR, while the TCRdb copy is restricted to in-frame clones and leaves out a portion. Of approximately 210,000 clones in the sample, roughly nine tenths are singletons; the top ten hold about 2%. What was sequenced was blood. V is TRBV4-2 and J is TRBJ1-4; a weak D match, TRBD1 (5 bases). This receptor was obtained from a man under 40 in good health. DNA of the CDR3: TGTGCCAGCAGCCAAGGAGGGACCGGTGAAAAACTGTTTTTT. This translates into CASSQGGTGEKLFF.